A selection of T cell receptor beta chains follows, all from one sample in a study of cytomegalovirus exposure and HLA in healthy donors. The repertoire was sequenced with immunoSEQ multiplex PCR; TCRdb's copy has only in-frame clones and lacks some. The sample contains about 72,000 clones, around 80% of which appear only once. The sequencing input was PBMCs. The source of these receptors is a man between 18 and 35 years old in good health and CMV-seronegative. CDR3s include the opening cysteine and the closing phenylalanine or tryptophan. The order of the fields is D gene, J gene, V gene, clone size, CDR3 protein, CDR3 DNA. D genes are given only for firm matches. Clone size, where shown, is once, few, many, or a class for clones that have expanded.

NA,TRBJ2-3,TRBV7-2,NA,CASSYSADTQYF,TGTGCCAGCAGCTATAGCGCAGATACGCAGTATTTT
NA,TRBJ1-1,TRBV6-5,NA,CASTEDSNYEAFF,TGTGCCAGCACCGAGGACAGTAACTATGAAGCTTTCTTT
TRBD1,TRBJ2-7,TRBV4-3,few,CASSHSAGTGEFYEQYF,TGCGCCAGCAGCCACTCAGCAGGGACAGGCGAATTCTACGAGCAGTACTTC
NA,TRBJ2-1,TRBV28,NA,CASSFETGQYNEQFF,TGTGCCAGCAGTTTCGAGACAGGCCAGTACAATGAGCAGTTCTTC
TRBD1,TRBJ1-1,TRBV2,NA,CASTTRVTGQGAGAFF,TGTGCCAGCACCACGCGCGTTACCGGACAGGGGGCTGGAGCTTTCTTT
NA,TRBJ1-6,TRBV27,NA,CASSLSRAGGINSPLHF,TGTGCCAGCAGTTTATCGCGGGCAGGCGGTATCAATTCACCCCTCCACTTT
TRBD1,TRBJ1-2,TRBV6-5,NA,CASSYRTGGTYGYTF,TGTGCCAGCAGTTACAGGACAGGGGGTACCTATGGCTACACCTTC
NA,TRBJ2-7,TRBV19,NA,CASKKKQDFGYEQYF,TGTGCCAGTAAAAAAAAACAGGATTTTGGCTACGAGCAGTACTTC
NA,TRBJ1-6,TRBV30,NA,CAWLSDTDNSPLHF,TGTGCCTGGCTCTCCGACACAGATAATTCACCCCTCCACTTT
NA,TRBJ1-4,TRBV5-1,NA,CASSLLADEKLFF,TGCGCCAGCAGCTTACTTGCGGATGAAAAACTGTTTTTT
NA,TRBJ1-1,TRBV30,NA,CAWSSWGGVNTEAFF,TGTGCCTGGAGTTCCTGGGGGGGGGTGAACACTGAAGCTTTCTTT
NA,TRBJ2-2,TRBV7-6,NA,CASSYRNTGELFF,TGTGCCAGCAGCTACAGGAACACCGGGGAGCTGTTTTTT
NA,TRBJ1-2,TRBV6-5,NA,CASRLFPGERYGYTF,TGTGCCAGCAGACTATTCCCAGGGGAGCGTTATGGCTACACCTTC
TRBD1,TRBJ2-1,TRBV25-1,NA,CASSATGQGNNEQFF,TGTGCCAGCAGCGCGACGGGACAGGGAAACAATGAGCAGTTCTTC
TRBD1,TRBJ1-5,TRBV15,NA,CATSPGQGWLRNQPQHF,TGTGCCACCAGTCCGGGACAGGGATGGTTGAGAAATCAGCCCCAGCATTTT
TRBD1,TRBJ2-7,TRBV15,NA,CATSLGQFDEQYF,TGTGCCACCAGCCTGGGACAGTTCGACGAGCAGTACTTC
NA,TRBJ2-1,TRBV7-6,NA,CASSLRGHGRGTSSYNEQFF,TGTGCCAGCAGCTTACGGGGACATGGTCGGGGAACGAGCTCCTACAATGAGCAGTTCTTC
NA,TRBJ1-1,TRBV5-1,NA,CASSLGETGRANTEAFF,TGCGCCAGCAGCTTGGGGGAAACAGGGAGAGCGAACACTGAAGCTTTCTTT
TRBD2,TRBJ2-1,TRBV29-1,NA,CSVDRTSGGTYNEQFF,TGCAGCGTTGACAGGACTAGCGGGGGAACTTACAATGAGCAGTTCTTC
NA,TRBJ2-7,TRBV28,NA,CASTVDRSRLYEQYF,TGTGCCAGCACCGTGGACAGAAGCCGCCTCTACGAGCAGTACTTC
NA,TRBJ2-3,TRBV5-1,NA,CASSSGINTQYF,TGCGCCAGCAGCTCAGGGATAAATACGCAGTATTTT
TRBD1,TRBJ2-1,TRBV12-5,NA,CASGLDRVNEQFF,TGTGCTAGTGGCCTGGACAGGGTAAATGAGCAGTTCTTC
NA,TRBJ2-7,TRBV7-9,NA,CASSLGQVPSYEQYF,TGTGCCAGCAGCTTAGGACAGGTCCCCTCCTACGAGCAGTACTTC
NA,TRBJ2-6,TRBV19,NA,CASSRASAAGANVLTF,TGTGCCAGTAGTCGCGCTAGTGCTGCTGGGGCCAACGTCCTGACTTTC
TRBD1,TRBJ2-7,TRBV28,NA,CASKRDRGYYEQYF,TGTGCCAGCAAACGGGACAGGGGGTACTACGAGCAGTACTTC
TRBD1,TRBJ1-1,TRBV28,NA,CASSSGTGIYTEAFF,TGTGCCAGCAGTTCCGGGACAGGTATCTACACTGAAGCTTTCTTT
NA,TRBJ1-2,TRBV25-1,NA,CASSLGGGNNYGYTF,TGTGCCAGCAGCCTGGGGGGGGGCAATAACTATGGCTACACCTTC
NA,TRBJ2-3,TRBV9,NA,CASSVGSSVHTDTQYF,TGTGCCAGCAGCGTAGGCAGTAGCGTTCACACAGATACGCAGTATTTT
NA,TRBJ1-2,TRBV6-6,NA,CASRPTGERYGYTF,TGTGCCAGCAGGCCGACAGGCGAACGATATGGCTACACCTTC
NA,TRBJ2-4,TRBV5-4,NA,CASSSYLTGNIQYF,TGTGCCAGCAGCTCGTACCTGACGGGAAACATTCAGTACTTC
TRBD2,TRBJ2-1,TRBV5-1,NA,CASSLVGGTAYNEQFF,TGCGCCAGCAGCTTGGTCGGGGGGACGGCTTACAATGAGCAGTTCTTC
NA,TRBJ1-4,TRBV5-1,NA,CASSLTGGNEKLFF,TGCGCCAGCAGCTTGACGGGGGGGAATGAAAAACTGTTTTTT
TRBD1,TRBJ2-7,TRBV5-1,NA,CASSSSFGTEFYEQYF,TGCGCCAGCAGCTCCTCTTTCGGGACAGAATTCTACGAGCAGTACTTC
NA,TRBJ1-3,TRBV19,NA,CASSIPGSGNTIYF,TGTGCCAGTAGTATTCCCGGCTCTGGAAACACCATATATTTT
NA,TRBJ2-7,TRBV28,NA,CASSLPGARIYEQYF,TGTGCCAGCAGTTTGCCTGGTGCCAGAATCTACGAGCAGTACTTC
TRBD2,TRBJ2-3,TRBV2,once,CASSAGLAGDTDTQYF,TGTGCCAGCAGTGCGGGGCTAGCGGGGGACACAGATACGCAGTATTTT